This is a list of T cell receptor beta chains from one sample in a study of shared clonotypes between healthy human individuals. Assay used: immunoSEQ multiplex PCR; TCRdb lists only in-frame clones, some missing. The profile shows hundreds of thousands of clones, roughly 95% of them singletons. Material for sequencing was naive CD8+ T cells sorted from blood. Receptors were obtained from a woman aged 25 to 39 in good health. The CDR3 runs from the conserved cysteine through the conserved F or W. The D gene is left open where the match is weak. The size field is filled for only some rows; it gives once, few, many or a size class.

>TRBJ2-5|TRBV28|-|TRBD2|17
TGTGCCAGCAGTCCCCTTCGGGCTAGCGGGAGTTGGGAGACCCAGTACTTC
CASSPLRASGSWETQYF
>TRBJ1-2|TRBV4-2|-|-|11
TGTGCCAGCAGCCAGTTAGGCGGCTACACCTTC
CASSQLGGYTF
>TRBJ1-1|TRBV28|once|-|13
TGTGCCAGCAGCCAAACAGGGTTCACTGAAGCTTTCTTT
CASSQTGFTEAFF
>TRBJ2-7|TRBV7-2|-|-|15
TGTGCCAGCAGCTTAGGAGGGGGTAGTGGCAGCGAGCAGTACTTC
CASSLGGGSGSEQYF
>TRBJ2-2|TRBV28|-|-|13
TGTGCCAGCAGGAACAGGGAAGTCGGGGAGCTGTTTTTT
CASRNREVGELFF
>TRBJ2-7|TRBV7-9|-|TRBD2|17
TGTGCCAGCAGTCCAACCAGGACTAGCGGGAGGTCCTACGAGCAGTACTTC
CASSPTRTSGRSYEQYF
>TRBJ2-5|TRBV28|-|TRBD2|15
TGTGCCAGCACGGGACTAGCGGGAGGATCAGAGACCCAGTACTTC
CASTGLAGGSETQYF
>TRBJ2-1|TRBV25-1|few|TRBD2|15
TGTGCCAGCAGTGGGCCGGGACTAGCGGACAATGAGCAGTTCTTC
CASSGPGLADNEQFF
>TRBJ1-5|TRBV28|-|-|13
TGTGCCAGCAGTTTGCGGGGAAGTCAGCCCCAGCATTTT
CASSLRGSQPQHF
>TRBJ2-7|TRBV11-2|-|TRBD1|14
TGTGCCAGCAGCTTAGTGGGACAGTCCTACGAGCAGTACTTC
CASSLVGQSYEQYF
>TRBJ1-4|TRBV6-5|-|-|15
TGTGCCAGCAGCCCGGACTTTTCAACTAATGAAAAACTGTTTTTT
CASSPDFSTNEKLFF
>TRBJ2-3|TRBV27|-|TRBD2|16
TGTGCCAGCAGTTGGGACCTAGCGGGAGCTGAAGATACGCAGTATTTT
CASSWDLAGAEDTQYF
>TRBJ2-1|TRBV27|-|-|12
TGTGCCAGCAGAGACAGGTCAGATGAGCAGTTCTTC
CASRDRSDEQFF
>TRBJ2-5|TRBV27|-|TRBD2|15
TGTGCCAGCAGTCGGACTAGCGGGAGCCTCTTGACCCAGTACTTC
CASSRTSGSLLTQYF
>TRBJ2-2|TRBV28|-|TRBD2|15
TGTGCCAGCAGTCAGTCAGCTAGCGGGACCGGGGAGCTGTTTTTT
CASSQSASGTGELFF
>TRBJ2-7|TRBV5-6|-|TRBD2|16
TGTGCCAGCAGCTGGTGGAAAGGGCTAGCGGACTACGAGCAGTACTTC
CASSWWKGLADYEQYF
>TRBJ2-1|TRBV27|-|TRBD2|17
TGTGCCAGCAGTTTATTAAAAGCGGGAGGAGGGGGGTATGAGCAGTTCTTC
CASSLLKAGGGGYEQFF
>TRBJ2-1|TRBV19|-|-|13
TGTGCCAGTAGTCCATTCACGCCAGGTGAGCAGTTCTTC
CASSPFTPGEQFF
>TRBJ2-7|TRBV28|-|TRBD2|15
TGTGCCAGCAGTTTAATGCGGGAGGGGTTCTACGAGCAGTACTTC
CASSLMREGFYEQYF
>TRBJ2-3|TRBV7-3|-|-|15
TGTGCCAGCTCGGAAGCAGGTTTTAGTACAGATACGCAGTATTTT
CASSEAGFSTDTQYF
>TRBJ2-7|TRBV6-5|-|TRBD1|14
TGTGCCAGCAGTTACGGGACAGGACCCTACGAGCAGTACTTC
CASSYGTGPYEQYF
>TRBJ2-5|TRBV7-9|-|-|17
TGTGCCAGCAGCTTAGCGGGGAGGACCCGACCGAAAGAGACCCAGTACTTC
CASSLAGRTRPKETQYF
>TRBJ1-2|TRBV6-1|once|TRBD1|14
TGTGCCAGCAGTGATTTGGGGACAGCTTCGGGCTACACCTTC
CASSDLGTASGYTF
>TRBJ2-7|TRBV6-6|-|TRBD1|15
TGTGCCAGCAGTGCGCCCCGGGACAGGTCCTACGAGCAGTACTTC
CASSAPRDRSYEQYF
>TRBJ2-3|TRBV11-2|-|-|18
TGTGCCAGCAGCTTAGGGGCCTTAGTGGGAGGATCCACAGATACGCAGTATTTT
CASSLGALVGGSTDTQYF
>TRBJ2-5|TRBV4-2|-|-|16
TGTGCCAGCAGCCAAGGGGCCATCATAGGGGAAGAGACCCAGTACTTC
CASSQGAIIGEETQYF
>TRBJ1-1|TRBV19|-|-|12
TGTGCCAGTAGTATCGGAATGGGCCAAGCTTTCTTT
CASSIGMGQAFF
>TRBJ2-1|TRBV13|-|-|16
TGTGCCAGCAGCTTCAGTCGCGGCACCTCCTACAATGAGCAGTTCTTC
CASSFSRGTSYNEQFF
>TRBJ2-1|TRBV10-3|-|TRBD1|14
TGTGCCATGTCAGAACAGGGGGGCCGGGATGAGCAGTTCTTC
CAMSEQGGRDEQFF
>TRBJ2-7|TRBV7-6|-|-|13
TGTGCCAGCAGCTACGGACAGAACTACGAGCAGTACTTC
CASSYGQNYEQYF
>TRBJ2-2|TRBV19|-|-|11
TGTGCCACTCAATCGACCGGGGAGCTGTTTTTT
CATQSTGELFF
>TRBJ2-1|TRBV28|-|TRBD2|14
TGTGCCAGTTCCGGGACTAGCGTCCACAATGAGCAGTTCTTC
CASSGTSVHNEQFF
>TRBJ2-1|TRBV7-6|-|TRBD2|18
TGTGCCAGCAGCCCCCGGGGGACTAGCGGCGTGGCCTACAATGAGCAGTTCTTC
CASSPRGTSGVAYNEQFF
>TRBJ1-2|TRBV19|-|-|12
TGTGCCAGTAGTGGGGGATGGCAAGGCTACACCTTC
CASSGGWQGYTF
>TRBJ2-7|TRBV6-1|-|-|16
TGTGCCAGCAGTGAGGACGCTGGGCAGGGAGGCTACGAGCAGTACTTC
CASSEDAGQGGYEQYF
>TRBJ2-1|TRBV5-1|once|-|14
TGCGCCAGCAGCTTGAGAGGTTCGAACAATGAGCAGTTCTTC
CASSLRGSNNEQFF
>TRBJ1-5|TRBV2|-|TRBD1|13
TGTGCCAGCGAGGGACAGGGGGCTCAGCCCCAGCATTTT
CASEGQGAQPQHF
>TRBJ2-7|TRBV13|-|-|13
TGTGCCAGCAGCGTCGGGGGACCCCTCGAGCAGTACTTC
CASSVGGPLEQYF
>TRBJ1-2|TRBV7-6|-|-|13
TGTGCCAGCAGCCAGGACGGCTTCTATGGCTACACCTTC
CASSQDGFYGYTF
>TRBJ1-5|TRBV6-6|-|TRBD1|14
TGTGCCAGCAGTTGGGTACAGGGGAATCAGCCCCAGCATTTT
CASSWVQGNQPQHF
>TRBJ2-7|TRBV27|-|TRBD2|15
TGTGCCAGCAGTTCATCAGCGGGATCTACCTACGAGCAGTACTTC
CASSSSAGSTYEQYF
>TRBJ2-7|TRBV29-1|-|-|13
TGCAGCGTCCAAGGGGGGCCCAACTACGAGCAGTACTTC
CSVQGGPNYEQYF